These T cell receptor beta chains were read from a single sample in a study of T cell clones after liver transplantation. Method: immunoSEQ multiplex PCR; TCRdb's copy keeps in-frame clones and lacks some. The table lists 70,000 to 80,000 clones, roughly nine tenths of them singletons. The sample was CD4+ T cells from blood, taken before liver transplant. The source is a human donor who received a liver transplant. Each CDR3 is given with its conserved first and last residue. Fields, in order: D gene, J gene, V gene, clone size, CDR3 DNA, CDR3 protein. A D gene is named only where the DNA matches it firmly. Clone size, where shown, is once, few, many, or a class for clones that have expanded.

D gene: NA; J gene: TRBJ2-7; V gene: TRBV7-9; clone size: NA; CDR3 DNA: TGTGCCAGCAGCCCGGGGGCAGCTTGTAGGCTTAACTCCTACGAGCAGTACTTC; CDR3 protein: CASSPGAACRLNSYEQYF
D gene: NA; J gene: TRBJ2-2; V gene: TRBV21-1; clone size: NA; CDR3 DNA: TGTGCCAGCAGCAAAGCGACGGGGGGCTCGAACACCGGGGAGCTGTTTTTT; CDR3 protein: CASSKATGGSNTGELFF
D gene: NA; J gene: TRBJ1-4; V gene: TRBV5-4; clone size: NA; CDR3 DNA: TGTGCCAGCAGCTTGGCTGGGGTGCAGGAAAAACTGTTTTTT; CDR3 protein: CASSLAGVQEKLFF
D gene: TRBD2; J gene: TRBJ2-5; V gene: TRBV4-1; clone size: NA; CDR3 DNA: TGCGCCAGCAGCCAACATCCGGGACTAGGGGAACAAGAGACCCAGTACTTC; CDR3 protein: CASSQHPGLGEQETQYF
D gene: NA; J gene: TRBJ1-1; V gene: TRBV11-3; clone size: many; CDR3 DNA: TGTGCCAGCAGCACCCGTCGGGCCGGTGACACTGAAGCTTTCTTT; CDR3 protein: CASSTRRAGDTEAFF
D gene: NA; J gene: TRBJ2-2; V gene: TRBV28; clone size: NA; CDR3 DNA: TGTGCCAGCAGTTTAGGTCGGGGAGCCGGGGAGCTGTTTTTT; CDR3 protein: CASSLGRGAGELFF
D gene: TRBD2; J gene: TRBJ2-7; V gene: TRBV19; clone size: NA; CDR3 DNA: TGTGCCAGTTCCCTGCTGACTAGCGGGTTGGACGAGCAGTACTTC; CDR3 protein: CASSLLTSGLDEQYF
D gene: TRBD1; J gene: TRBJ1-1; V gene: TRBV29-1; clone size: NA; CDR3 DNA: TGCAGCGTCGCCCCGGGACAGATGAACACTGAAGCTTTCTTT; CDR3 protein: CSVAPGQMNTEAFF
D gene: TRBD2; J gene: TRBJ2-3; V gene: TRBV18; clone size: once; CDR3 DNA: TGTGCCAGCTCACCACTCGCAGTAGCGGGAGGAGTAGATACGCAGTATTTT; CDR3 protein: CASSPLAVAGGVDTQYF
D gene: TRBD2; J gene: TRBJ2-5; V gene: TRBV9; clone size: NA; CDR3 DNA: TGTGCCAGCAGCCCTTCGACTAGCGGGTCGACCCAGTACTTC; CDR3 protein: CASSPSTSGSTQYF
D gene: NA; J gene: TRBJ1-2; V gene: TRBV5-1; clone size: NA; CDR3 DNA: TGCGCCAGCAGCTTGGACAGGGATTATGGCTACACCTTC; CDR3 protein: CASSLDRDYGYTF
D gene: NA; J gene: TRBJ1-1; V gene: TRBV7-9; clone size: NA; CDR3 DNA: TGTGCCAGCAGCCCGAAGGACATTTTCACTGAAGCTTTCTTT; CDR3 protein: CASSPKDIFTEAFF
D gene: NA; J gene: TRBJ2-1; V gene: TRBV11-2; clone size: NA; CDR3 DNA: TGTGCCAGCAGCTTAGGTGTGGGGGGAAGCTCCTACAATGAGCAGTTCTTC; CDR3 protein: CASSLGVGGSSYNEQFF
D gene: TRBD2; J gene: TRBJ2-1; V gene: TRBV18; clone size: NA; CDR3 DNA: TGTGCCAGCTCACGTGGACTAGCGGCCGAAAATGAGCAGTTCTTC; CDR3 protein: CASSRGLAAENEQFF
D gene: NA; J gene: TRBJ2-1; V gene: TRBV29-1; clone size: NA; CDR3 DNA: TGCAGCGTTTCCATCGGCGGCACTTACAATGAGCAGTTCTTC; CDR3 protein: CSVSIGGTYNEQFF
D gene: NA; J gene: TRBJ2-1; V gene: TRBV19; clone size: NA; CDR3 DNA: TGTGCCAGTAGTATAGGGAGGTACAATGAGCAGTTCTTC; CDR3 protein: CASSIGRYNEQFF
D gene: NA; J gene: TRBJ2-7; V gene: TRBV6-5; clone size: NA; CDR3 DNA: TGTGCCAGCAGTTCCCGGACCTTAGAAACCTACGAGCAGTACTTC; CDR3 protein: CASSSRTLETYEQYF
D gene: NA; J gene: TRBJ2-7; V gene: TRBV5-1; clone size: few; CDR3 DNA: TGCGCCAGCAGCTTGTTATTGAGCGGCTACGAGCAGTACTTC; CDR3 protein: CASSLLLSGYEQYF
D gene: NA; J gene: TRBJ2-4; V gene: TRBV5-8; clone size: NA; CDR3 DNA: TGTGCCAGCAGCTTGGGTTTCAACATTCAGTACTTC; CDR3 protein: CASSLGFNIQYF
D gene: NA; J gene: TRBJ1-4; V gene: TRBV5-1; clone size: NA; CDR3 DNA: TGCGCCAGCAGCTTGGAAGGGGCAACTAATGAAAAACTGTTTTTT; CDR3 protein: CASSLEGATNEKLFF
D gene: TRBD2; J gene: TRBJ2-3; V gene: TRBV5-1; clone size: NA; CDR3 DNA: TGCGCCAGCAGCTCCCAGGGCGGGAGTCCAGATACGCAGTATTTT; CDR3 protein: CASSSQGGSPDTQYF
D gene: TRBD1; J gene: TRBJ1-1; V gene: TRBV7-9; clone size: NA; CDR3 DNA: TGTGCCAGCAGCTGGGGGAAACAGGGGGCGCCGGACACTGAAGCTTTCTTT; CDR3 protein: CASSWGKQGAPDTEAFF
D gene: NA; J gene: TRBJ2-1; V gene: TRBV15; clone size: once; CDR3 DNA: TGTGCCACCAGCAGTGAGCGGGAGCAGTTCTTC; CDR3 protein: CATSSEREQFF
D gene: NA; J gene: TRBJ1-5; V gene: TRBV5-8; clone size: NA; CDR3 DNA: TGTGCCAGCTCCCCGAATCAGCCCCAGCATTTT; CDR3 protein: CASSPNQPQHF
D gene: NA; J gene: TRBJ1-2; V gene: TRBV18; clone size: NA; CDR3 DNA: TGTGCCAGCTCACCTGGGGACTATGGCTACACCTTC; CDR3 protein: CASSPGDYGYTF
D gene: NA; J gene: TRBJ2-1; V gene: TRBV7-2; clone size: NA; CDR3 DNA: TGTGCCAGCAGCCATAGACTAGGAGCGGGCTCCTACAATGAGCAGTTCTTC; CDR3 protein: CASSHRLGAGSYNEQFF
D gene: TRBD2; J gene: TRBJ2-3; V gene: TRBV9; clone size: NA; CDR3 DNA: TGTGCCAGTGGAGCGGGAGGGAACGCAGATACGCAGTATTTT; CDR3 protein: CASGAGGNADTQYF
D gene: TRBD1; J gene: TRBJ1-5; V gene: TRBV2; clone size: NA; CDR3 DNA: TGTGCCAGCACTAGGACAGGGGGTTATGATCAGCCCCAGCATTTT; CDR3 protein: CASTRTGGYDQPQHF
D gene: NA; J gene: TRBJ2-7; V gene: TRBV29-1; clone size: NA; CDR3 DNA: TGCAGCGTAGGACGGGTCTCCTACGAGCAGTACTTC; CDR3 protein: CSVGRVSYEQYF
D gene: TRBD1; J gene: TRBJ2-1; V gene: TRBV6-6; clone size: NA; CDR3 DNA: TGTGCCAGCAGTTACCCCGACAGGGGTGAGCAGTTCTTC; CDR3 protein: CASSYPDRGEQFF
D gene: TRBD1; J gene: TRBJ2-7; V gene: TRBV7-9; clone size: NA; CDR3 DNA: TGTGCCACCGAGGAACAGGGGACGTACGAGCAGTACTTC; CDR3 protein: CATEEQGTYEQYF
D gene: TRBD2; J gene: TRBJ2-1; V gene: TRBV11-2; clone size: NA; CDR3 DNA: TGTGCCAGCAGCCTTACTAGCGGGTCCTACAATGAGCAGTTCTTC; CDR3 protein: CASSLTSGSYNEQFF
D gene: TRBD1; J gene: TRBJ1-2; V gene: TRBV11-1; clone size: NA; CDR3 DNA: TGTGCCAGCAGCTTAACGGACAGGGCGGAAGATGGCTACACCTTC; CDR3 protein: CASSLTDRAEDGYTF
D gene: TRBD1; J gene: TRBJ2-3; V gene: TRBV19; clone size: NA; CDR3 DNA: TGTGCCAGTAGTGGGAGACAGGGGGGCACAGATACGCAGTATTTT; CDR3 protein: CASSGRQGGTDTQYF
D gene: NA; J gene: TRBJ2-7; V gene: TRBV5-1; clone size: NA; CDR3 DNA: TGCGCCAGCGCTCCGACCGGGGCTAAAATTTACGAGCAGTACTTC; CDR3 protein: CASAPTGAKIYEQYF
D gene: TRBD1; J gene: TRBJ1-1; V gene: TRBV29-1; clone size: many; CDR3 DNA: TGCAGCGTTACCACAGGGGATCGGGCTGAAGCTTTCTTT; CDR3 protein: CSVTTGDRAEAFF
D gene: NA; J gene: TRBJ2-7; V gene: TRBV27; clone size: NA; CDR3 DNA: TGTGCCAGCAGTCCGTCGGGTGGTCCCTACGAGCAGTACTTC; CDR3 protein: CASSPSGGPYEQYF
D gene: NA; J gene: TRBJ1-2; V gene: TRBV6-5; clone size: NA; CDR3 DNA: TGTGCCAGCAGTTACTCACGGCAGCCCTTACATGGCTACACCTTC; CDR3 protein: CASSYSRQPLHGYTF
D gene: TRBD2; J gene: TRBJ2-3; V gene: TRBV12-5; clone size: NA; CDR3 DNA: TGTGCTAGTGGTTTGGGCGGGAGGGCCACAGATACGCAGTATTTT; CDR3 protein: CASGLGGRATDTQYF
D gene: NA; J gene: TRBJ1-2; V gene: TRBV2; clone size: NA; CDR3 DNA: TGTGCCAGCAGATTTCTCCAGGTGGATGGCTACACCTTC; CDR3 protein: CASRFLQVDGYTF
D gene: TRBD2; J gene: TRBJ2-1; V gene: TRBV9; clone size: NA; CDR3 DNA: TGTGCCAGCAGCGGAGACCTCGGGCTAGCGGGAGTAGTTGAGCAGTTCTTC; CDR3 protein: CASSGDLGLAGVVEQFF